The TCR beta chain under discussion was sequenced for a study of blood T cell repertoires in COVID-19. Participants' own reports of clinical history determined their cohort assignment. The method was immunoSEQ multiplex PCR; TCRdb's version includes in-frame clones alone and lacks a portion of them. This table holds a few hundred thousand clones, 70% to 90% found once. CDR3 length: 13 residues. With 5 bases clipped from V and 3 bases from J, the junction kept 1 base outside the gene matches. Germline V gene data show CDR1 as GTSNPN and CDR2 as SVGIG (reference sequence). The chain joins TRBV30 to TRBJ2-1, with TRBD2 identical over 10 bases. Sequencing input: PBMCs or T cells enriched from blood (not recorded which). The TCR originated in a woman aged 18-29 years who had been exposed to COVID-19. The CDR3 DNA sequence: TGTGCCTGGCTAGCGGGGGTCTACAATGAGCAGTTCTTC. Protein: CAWLAGVYNEQFF.